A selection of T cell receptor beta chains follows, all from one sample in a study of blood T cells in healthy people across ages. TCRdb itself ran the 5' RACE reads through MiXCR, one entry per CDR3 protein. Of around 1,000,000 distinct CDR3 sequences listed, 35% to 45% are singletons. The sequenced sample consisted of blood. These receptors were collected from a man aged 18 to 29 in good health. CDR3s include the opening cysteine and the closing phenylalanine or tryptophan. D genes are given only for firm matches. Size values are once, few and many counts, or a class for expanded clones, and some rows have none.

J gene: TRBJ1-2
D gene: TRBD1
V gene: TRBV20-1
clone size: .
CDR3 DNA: TGCAGTACTAGAGATCCTTCGCAGGGGGGACATGGCTACACCTTC
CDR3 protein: CSTRDPSQGGHGYTF

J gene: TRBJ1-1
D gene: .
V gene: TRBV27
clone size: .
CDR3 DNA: TGTGCCAGCAGCTCTGGGTACGGCACTGAAGCTTTCTTT
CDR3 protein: CASSSGYGTEAFF

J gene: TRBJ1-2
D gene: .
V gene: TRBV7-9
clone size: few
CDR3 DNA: TGTGCCAGCAGCTCCCCCGTGGCAGGAAAAAATAACTATGGCTACACCTTC
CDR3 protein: CASSSPVAGKNNYGYTF

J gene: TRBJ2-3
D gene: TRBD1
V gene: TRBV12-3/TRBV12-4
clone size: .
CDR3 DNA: TGTGCCAGCAGTCCACCCCAGGGGGCCCTTTCAGATACGCAGTATTTT
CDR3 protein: CASSPPQGALSDTQYF

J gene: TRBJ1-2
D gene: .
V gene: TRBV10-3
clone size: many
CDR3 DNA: TGTGCCATCCCCAATTTCTCGGGGACTGATGGCTACACCTTC
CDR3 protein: CAIPNFSGTDGYTF

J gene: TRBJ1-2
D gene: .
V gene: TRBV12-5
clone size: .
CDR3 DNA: TGTGCTAGTGGTCCGGACGGACACTATGGCTACACCTTC
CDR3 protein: CASGPDGHYGYTF

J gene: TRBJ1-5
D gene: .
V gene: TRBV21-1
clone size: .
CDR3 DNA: TGTGCCAGCAGCAAAGCTCCGTCCAGCGATCAGCCCCAGCATTTT
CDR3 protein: CASSKAPSSDQPQHF

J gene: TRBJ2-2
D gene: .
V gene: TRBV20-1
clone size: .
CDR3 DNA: TGCAGTGCTAGACCTCCGGACTCGGACACCGGGGAGCTGTTTTTT
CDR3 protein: CSARPPDSDTGELFF

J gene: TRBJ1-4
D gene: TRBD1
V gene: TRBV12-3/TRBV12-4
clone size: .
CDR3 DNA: TGTGCCAGCAGTACCCGACAGGGTGGCGGGGAAAAACTGTTTTTT
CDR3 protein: CASSTRQGGGEKLFF

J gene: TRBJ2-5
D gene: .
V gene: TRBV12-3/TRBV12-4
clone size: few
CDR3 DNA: TGTGCCAGCAGTCCGGAGGGGGGCTTGGGGGAGACCCAGTACTTC
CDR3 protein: CASSPEGGLGETQYF

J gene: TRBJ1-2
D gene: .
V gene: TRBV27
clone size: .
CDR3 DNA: TGTGCCAGCAGTTTATCGGGGGCAGGGGATGGCTACACCTTC
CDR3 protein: CASSLSGAGDGYTF

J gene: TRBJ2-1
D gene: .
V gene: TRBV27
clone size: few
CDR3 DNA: TGTGCCAGCGCTGACGGTGGTTATGGATATGAGCAGTTCTTC
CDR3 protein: CASADGGYGYEQFF

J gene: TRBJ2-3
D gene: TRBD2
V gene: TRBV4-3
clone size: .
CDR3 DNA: TGCGCCAGCAGCCTTGCCCTGGGACTAGCGGGGGGTACGCAGTATTTT
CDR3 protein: CASSLALGLAGGTQYF

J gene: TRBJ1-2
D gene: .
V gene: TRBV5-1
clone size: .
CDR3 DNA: TGCGCCAGCAGCCCCCTGGTCCAGTATGGCTACACCTTC
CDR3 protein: CASSPLVQYGYTF

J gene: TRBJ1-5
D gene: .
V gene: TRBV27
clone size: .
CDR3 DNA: TGTGCCAGCAGTGCCTTGTCGAAAAATAGCAATCAGCCCCAGCATTTT
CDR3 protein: CASSALSKNSNQPQHF

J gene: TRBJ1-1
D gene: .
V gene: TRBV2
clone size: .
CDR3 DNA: TGTGCCAGCGGTACAGGGTACGGTGAAGCTTTCTTT
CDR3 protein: CASGTGYGEAFF

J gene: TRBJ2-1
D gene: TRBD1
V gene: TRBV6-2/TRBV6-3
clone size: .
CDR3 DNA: TGTGCCTGTCAGGGGGTATTGTCGGAGCAGTTCTTC
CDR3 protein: CACQGVLSEQFF

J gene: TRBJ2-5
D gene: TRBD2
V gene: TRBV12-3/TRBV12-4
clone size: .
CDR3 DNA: TGTGCCAGCAGTGCCTCGACTAGCTTAGAGACCCAGTACTTC
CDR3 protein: CASSASTSLETQYF

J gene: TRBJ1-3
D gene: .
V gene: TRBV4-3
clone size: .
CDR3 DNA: TGCGCCAGCAGCCAAGATTACAGGGTTGTCGGAAACACCATATATTTT
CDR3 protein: CASSQDYRVVGNTIYF

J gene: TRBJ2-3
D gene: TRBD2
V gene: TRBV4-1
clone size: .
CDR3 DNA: TGCGCCAGCAGCCAGACTAGCGGAAATACGCAGTATTTT
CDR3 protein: CASSQTSGNTQYF

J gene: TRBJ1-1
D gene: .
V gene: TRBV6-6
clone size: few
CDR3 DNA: TGTGCCAGCAGGCAGGTCGGAGTCACTGAAGCTTTCTTT
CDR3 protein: CASRQVGVTEAFF

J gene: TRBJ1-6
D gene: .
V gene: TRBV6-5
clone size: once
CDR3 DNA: TGTGCCAGCAGTTACTATCCTCCACTGAATTCACCCCTCCACTTT
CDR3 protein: CASSYYPPLNSPLHF

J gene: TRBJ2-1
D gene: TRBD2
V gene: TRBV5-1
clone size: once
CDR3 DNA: TGCGCCAGCATTGAGGGACTAGCGGACTACAATGAGCAGTTCTTC
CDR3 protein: CASIEGLADYNEQFF

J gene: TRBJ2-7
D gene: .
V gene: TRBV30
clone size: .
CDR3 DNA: TGTGCCTGGAGTACACAGGGTGATGAGCAGTACTTC
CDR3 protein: CAWSTQGDEQYF

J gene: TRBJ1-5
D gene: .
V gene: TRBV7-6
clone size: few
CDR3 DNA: TGTGCCAGCAGCTTAGTTGATGGTGCCAATCAGCCCCAGCATTTT
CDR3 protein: CASSLVDGANQPQHF

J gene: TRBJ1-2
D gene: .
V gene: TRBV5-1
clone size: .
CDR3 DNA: TGCGCCAGCAGCTTGGTTGTCGGTCCTAACTATGGCTACACCTTC
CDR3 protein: CASSLVVGPNYGYTF

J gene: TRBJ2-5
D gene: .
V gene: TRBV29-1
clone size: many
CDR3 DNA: TGCAGCGCCTCTACCGAGAGGATCCCAGAGACCCAGTACTTC
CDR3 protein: CSASTERIPETQYF

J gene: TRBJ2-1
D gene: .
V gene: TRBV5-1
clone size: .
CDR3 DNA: TGCGCCAGCAGCTCCCCGGACTCGCTCAACAATGAGCAGTTCTTC
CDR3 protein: CASSSPDSLNNEQFF

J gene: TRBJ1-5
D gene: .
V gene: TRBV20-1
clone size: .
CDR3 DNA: TGCAGTGCTAGGGTGGGACACTATAGCAATCAGCCCCAGCATTTT
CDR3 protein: CSARVGHYSNQPQHF

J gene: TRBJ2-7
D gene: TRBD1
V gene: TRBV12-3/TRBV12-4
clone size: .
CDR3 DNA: TGTGCCAGCAGATCGGGACAGCAACCTTACAATGAGCAGTACTTC
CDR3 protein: CASRSGQQPYNEQYF